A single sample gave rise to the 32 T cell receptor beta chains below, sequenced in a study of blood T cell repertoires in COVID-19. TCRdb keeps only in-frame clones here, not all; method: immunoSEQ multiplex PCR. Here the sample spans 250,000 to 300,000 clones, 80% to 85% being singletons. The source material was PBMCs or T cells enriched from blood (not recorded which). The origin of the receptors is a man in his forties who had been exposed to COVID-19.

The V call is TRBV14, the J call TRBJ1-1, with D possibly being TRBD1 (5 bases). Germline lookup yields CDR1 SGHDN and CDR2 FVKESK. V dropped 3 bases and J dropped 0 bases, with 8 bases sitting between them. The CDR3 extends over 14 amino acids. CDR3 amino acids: CASSHRVMNTEAFF. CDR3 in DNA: TGTGCCAGCAGCCACAGGGTCATGAACACTGAAGCTTTCTTT.

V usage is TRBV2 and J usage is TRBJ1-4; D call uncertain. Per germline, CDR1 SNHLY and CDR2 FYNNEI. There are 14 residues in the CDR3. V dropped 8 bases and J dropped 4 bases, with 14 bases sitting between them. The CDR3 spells CASALGVVNEKLFF. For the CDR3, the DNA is TGTGCCAGCGCTTTGGGAGTAGTTAATGAAAAACTGTTTTTT.

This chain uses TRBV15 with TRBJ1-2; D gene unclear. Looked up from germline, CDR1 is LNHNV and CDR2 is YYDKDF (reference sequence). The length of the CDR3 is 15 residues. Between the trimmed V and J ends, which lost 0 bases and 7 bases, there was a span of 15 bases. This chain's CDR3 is CATSRDLARVGGYTF. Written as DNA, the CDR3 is TGTGCCACCAGCAGAGATTTGGCCCGGGTAGGTGGCTACACCTTC.

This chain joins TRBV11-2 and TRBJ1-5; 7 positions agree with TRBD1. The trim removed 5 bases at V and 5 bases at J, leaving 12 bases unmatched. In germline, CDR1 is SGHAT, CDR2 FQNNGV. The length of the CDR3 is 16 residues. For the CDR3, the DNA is TGTGCCAGCAGCCCGGGAGAAGGGGGCGTGGATCAGCCCCAGCATTTT. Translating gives CASSPGEGGVDQPQHF.

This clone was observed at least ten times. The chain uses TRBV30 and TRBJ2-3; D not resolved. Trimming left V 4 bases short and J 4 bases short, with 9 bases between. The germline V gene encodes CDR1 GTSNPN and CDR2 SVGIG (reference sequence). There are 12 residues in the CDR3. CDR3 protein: CAWTRSADTQYF. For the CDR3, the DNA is TGTGCCTGGACTAGGAGTGCAGATACGCAGTATTTT.

In DNA, the CDR3 is TGTGCCAGCAGCTTAGAGGTGTTGCTAGCGGGATCCTCGGGCGAGCAGTACTTC. Protein sequence: CASSLEVLLAGSSGEQYF. The chain uses TRBV11-3 and TRBJ2-7, with TRBD2 identical over 9 bases. This CDR3 is 18 amino acids long. The junction had 15 bases not matched to a gene; V was cut back by 0 bases and J by 6 bases. Germline V lookup: CDR1 SGHNT, CDR2 YENEEA.

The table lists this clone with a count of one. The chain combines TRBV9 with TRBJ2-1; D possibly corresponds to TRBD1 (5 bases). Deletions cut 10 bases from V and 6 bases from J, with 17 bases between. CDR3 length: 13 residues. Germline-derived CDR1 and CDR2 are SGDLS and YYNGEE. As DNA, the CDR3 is TGTGCCGGCCAGGACACCTTTTCCAATGAGCAGTTCTTC. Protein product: CAGQDTFSNEQFF.

Here the CDR3 DNA reads TGTGCCAGCTCGTCTAGACTAGCGGGAGGGAGGAATGAGCAGTTCTTC. Protein product: CASSSRLAGGRNEQFF. V gene TRBV18 combines with J gene TRBJ2-1, with 14 bases fitting TRBD2. Germline-derived CDR1 and CDR2 are KGHSH and LQKENI. CDR3 length: 16 residues. The V gene end was trimmed by 6 bases and the J gene end by 7 bases; junction bases not matched to a gene: 8.

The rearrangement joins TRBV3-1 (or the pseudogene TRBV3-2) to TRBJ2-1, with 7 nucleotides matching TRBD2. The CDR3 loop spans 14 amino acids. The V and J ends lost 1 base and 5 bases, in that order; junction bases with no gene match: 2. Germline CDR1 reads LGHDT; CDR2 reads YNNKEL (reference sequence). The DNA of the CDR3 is TGTGCCAGCAGCCAAGCCCTAGCGGACAATGAGCAGTTCTTC. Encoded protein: CASSQALADNEQFF.

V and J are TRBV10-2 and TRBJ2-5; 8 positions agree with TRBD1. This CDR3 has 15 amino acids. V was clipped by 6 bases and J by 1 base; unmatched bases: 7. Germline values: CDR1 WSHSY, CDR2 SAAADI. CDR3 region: CASSEPGTGQETQYF. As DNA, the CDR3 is TGCGCCAGCAGCGAACCCGGGACAGGCCAAGAGACCCAGTACTTC.

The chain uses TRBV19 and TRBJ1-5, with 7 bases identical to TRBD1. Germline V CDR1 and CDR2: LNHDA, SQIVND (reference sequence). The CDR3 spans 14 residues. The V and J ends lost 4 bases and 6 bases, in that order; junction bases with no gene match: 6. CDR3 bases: TGTGCCAGTAGTAAGGGGGCTGGGGGTCAGCCCCAGCATTTT. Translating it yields CASSKGAGGQPQHF.

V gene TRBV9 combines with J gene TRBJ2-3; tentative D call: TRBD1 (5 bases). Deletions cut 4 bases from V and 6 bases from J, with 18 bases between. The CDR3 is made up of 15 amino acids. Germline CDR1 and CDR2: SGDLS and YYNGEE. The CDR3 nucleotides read TGTGCCAGCAGCCCCTCGGATTGGGGCCCCGATACGCAGTATTTT. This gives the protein CASSPSDWGPDTQYF.

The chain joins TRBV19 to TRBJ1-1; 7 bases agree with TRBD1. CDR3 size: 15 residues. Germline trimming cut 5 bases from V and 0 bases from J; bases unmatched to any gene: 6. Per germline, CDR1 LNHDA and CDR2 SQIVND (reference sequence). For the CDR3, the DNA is TGTGCCAGTAGTGCCTCCGGGACAGTGAACACTGAAGCTTTCTTT. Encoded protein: CASSASGTVNTEAFF.

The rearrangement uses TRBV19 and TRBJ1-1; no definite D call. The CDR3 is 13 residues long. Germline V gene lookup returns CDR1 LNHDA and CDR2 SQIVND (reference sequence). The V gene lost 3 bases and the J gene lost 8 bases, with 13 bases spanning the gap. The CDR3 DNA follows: TGTGCCAGTAGTATGAGGGATTTATCGGAAGCTTTCTTT. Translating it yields CASSMRDLSEAFF. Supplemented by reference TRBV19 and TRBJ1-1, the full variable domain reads DGGITQSPKYLFRKEGQNVTLSCEQNLNHDAMYWYRQDPGQGLRLIYYSQIVNDFQKGDIAEGYSVSREKKESFPLTVTSAQKNPTAFYLCASSMRDLSEAFFGQGTRLTVV.

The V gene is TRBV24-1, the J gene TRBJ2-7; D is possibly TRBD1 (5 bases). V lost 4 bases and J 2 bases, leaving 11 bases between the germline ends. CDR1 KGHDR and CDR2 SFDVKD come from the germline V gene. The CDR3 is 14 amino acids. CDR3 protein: CATSDGHGTYEQYF. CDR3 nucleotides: TGTGCCACCAGTGACGGACACGGAACCTACGAGCAGTACTTC.

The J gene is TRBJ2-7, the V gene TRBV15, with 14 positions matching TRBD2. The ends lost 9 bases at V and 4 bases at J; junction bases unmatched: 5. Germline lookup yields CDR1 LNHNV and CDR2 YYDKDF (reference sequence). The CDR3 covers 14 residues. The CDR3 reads CATGLAGGSYEQYF. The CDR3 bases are TGTGCCACAGGACTAGCGGGAGGCTCGTACGAGCAGTACTTC. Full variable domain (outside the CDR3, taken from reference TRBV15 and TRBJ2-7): DAMVIQNPRYQVTQFGKPVTLSCSQTLNHNVMYWYQQKSSQAPKLLFHYYDKDFNNEADTPDNFQSRRPNTSFCFLDIRSPGLGDTAMYLCATGLAGGSYEQYFGPGTRLTVT.

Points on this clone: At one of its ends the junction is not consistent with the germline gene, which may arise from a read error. The CDR3 spells CASSLYMSRDSRF. The CDR3 DNA reads as TGTGCCAGCAGCTTATATATGAGTCGGGACAGTCGCTTC. This chain joins TRBV7-9 and TRBJ1-2; 7 bases agree with TRBD1. The length of the CDR3 is 13 residues. The V gene's germline CDR1 is SEHNR and CDR2 FQNEAQ (reference sequence).

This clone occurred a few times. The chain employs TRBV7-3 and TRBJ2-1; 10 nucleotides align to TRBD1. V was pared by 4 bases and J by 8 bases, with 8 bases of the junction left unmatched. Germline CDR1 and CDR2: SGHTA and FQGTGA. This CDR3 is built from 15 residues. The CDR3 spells CASSYPGQGSHEQFF. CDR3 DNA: TGTGCCAGCAGCTATCCGGGACAGGGGTCCCATGAGCAGTTCTTC.

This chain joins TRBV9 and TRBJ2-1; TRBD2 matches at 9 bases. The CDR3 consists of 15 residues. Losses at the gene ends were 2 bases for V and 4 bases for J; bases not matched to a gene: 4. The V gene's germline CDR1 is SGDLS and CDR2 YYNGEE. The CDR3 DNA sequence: TGTGCCAGCAGCGTTAGCGGGGGCCTATACAATGAGCAGTTCTTC. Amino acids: CASSVSGGLYNEQFF.

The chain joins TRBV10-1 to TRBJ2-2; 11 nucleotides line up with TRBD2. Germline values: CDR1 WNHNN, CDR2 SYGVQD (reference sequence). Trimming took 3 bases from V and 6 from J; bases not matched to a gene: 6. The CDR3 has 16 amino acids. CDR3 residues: CASSDSGSGRAGELFF. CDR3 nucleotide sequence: TGCGCCAGCAGTGATTCTGGTAGCGGGAGGGCCGGGGAGCTGTTTTTT.

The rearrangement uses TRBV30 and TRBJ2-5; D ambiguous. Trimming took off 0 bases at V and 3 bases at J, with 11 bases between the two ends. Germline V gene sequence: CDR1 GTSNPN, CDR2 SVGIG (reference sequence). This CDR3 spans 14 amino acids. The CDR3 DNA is TGTGCCTGGAGTGTACTAAATCAAAAAGAGACCCAGTACTTC. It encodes CAWSVLNQKETQYF.

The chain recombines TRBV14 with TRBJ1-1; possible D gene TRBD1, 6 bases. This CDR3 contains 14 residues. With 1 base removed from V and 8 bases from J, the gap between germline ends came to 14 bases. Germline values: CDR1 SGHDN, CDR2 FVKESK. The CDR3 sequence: CASSQGSTGSEAFF. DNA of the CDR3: TGTGCCAGCAGCCAAGGATCGACAGGCAGCGAAGCTTTCTTT.

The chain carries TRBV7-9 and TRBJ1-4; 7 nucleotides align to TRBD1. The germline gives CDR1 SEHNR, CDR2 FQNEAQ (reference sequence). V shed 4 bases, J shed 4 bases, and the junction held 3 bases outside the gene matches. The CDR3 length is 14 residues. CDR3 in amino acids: CASSSPGGNEKLFF. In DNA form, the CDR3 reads TGTGCCAGCAGCTCCCCAGGGGGTAATGAAAAACTGTTTTTT.

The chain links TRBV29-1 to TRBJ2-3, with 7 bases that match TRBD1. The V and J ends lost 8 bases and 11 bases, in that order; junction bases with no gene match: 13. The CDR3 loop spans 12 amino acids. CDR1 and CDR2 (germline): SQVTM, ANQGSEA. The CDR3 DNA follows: TGCAGCCAACGACAGGGTTCGGGTGGGCAGTATTTT. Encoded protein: CSQRQGSGGQYF.

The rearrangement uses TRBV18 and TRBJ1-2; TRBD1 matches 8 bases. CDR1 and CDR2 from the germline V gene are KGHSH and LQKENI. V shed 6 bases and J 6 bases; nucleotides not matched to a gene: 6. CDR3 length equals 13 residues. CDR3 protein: CASSRGQGDGYTF. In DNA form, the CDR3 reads TGTGCCAGCTCCCGAGGACAGGGCGATGGCTACACCTTC.

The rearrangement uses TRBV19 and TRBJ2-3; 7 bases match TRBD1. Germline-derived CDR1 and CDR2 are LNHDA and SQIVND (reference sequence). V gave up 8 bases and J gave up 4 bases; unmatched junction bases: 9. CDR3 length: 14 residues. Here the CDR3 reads CASHRGLGADTQYF. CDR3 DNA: TGTGCCAGTCATAGGGGGCTCGGAGCAGATACGCAGTATTTT.

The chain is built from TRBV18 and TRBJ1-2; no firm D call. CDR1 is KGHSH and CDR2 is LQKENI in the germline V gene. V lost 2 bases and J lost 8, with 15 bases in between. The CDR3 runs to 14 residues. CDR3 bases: TGTGCCAGCTCACCATCGGCGGACCCGGGAGGCTACACCTTC. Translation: CASSPSADPGGYTF.

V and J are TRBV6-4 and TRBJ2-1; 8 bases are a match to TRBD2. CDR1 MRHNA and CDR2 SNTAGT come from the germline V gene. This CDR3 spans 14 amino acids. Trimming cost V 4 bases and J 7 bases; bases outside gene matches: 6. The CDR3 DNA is TGTGCCAGCAGTGTACGGGAGGGTGGGAATGAGCAGTTCTTC. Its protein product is CASSVREGGNEQFF.

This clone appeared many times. CDR3 loop: CASSGNRGSASAQHF. CDR3 DNA sequence: TGTGCCAGCAGCGGAAACAGGGGATCAGCGTCGGCCCAGCATTTT. The V gene is TRBV6-5, the J gene TRBJ1-5; 7 bases agree with TRBD1. The CDR3 contains 15 residues. With V trimmed by 6 bases and J by 11 bases, 16 bases remained unmatched. Germline CDR1 reads MNHEY; CDR2 reads SVGAGI.

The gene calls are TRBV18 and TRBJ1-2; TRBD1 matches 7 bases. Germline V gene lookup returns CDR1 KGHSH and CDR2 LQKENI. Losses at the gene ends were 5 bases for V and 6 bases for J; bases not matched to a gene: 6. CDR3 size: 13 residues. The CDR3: CASSVGTENGYTF. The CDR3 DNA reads TGTGCCAGCTCAGTTGGGACAGAAAATGGCTACACCTTC.

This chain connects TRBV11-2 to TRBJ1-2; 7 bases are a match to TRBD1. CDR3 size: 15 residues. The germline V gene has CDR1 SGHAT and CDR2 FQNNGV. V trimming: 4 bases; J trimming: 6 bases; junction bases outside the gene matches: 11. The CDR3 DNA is TGTGCCAGCAGCTCCAACAGGGGCCCCGTAGATGGCTACACCTTC. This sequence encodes CASSSNRGPVDGYTF.

This chain's CDR3 is CASAIDRDQPQHF. The CDR3 coding sequence is TGTGCTAGTGCCATTGACAGGGATCAGCCCCAGCATTTT. The chain couples TRBV12-5 to TRBJ1-5, with 7 bases that match TRBD1. After removal of 7 bases from V and 5 bases from J, the junction contained 5 bases not matched to a gene. Germline-derived CDR1 and CDR2 are LGHNT and FRNRAP. The CDR3 sequence is 13 residues long.